A single sample is the source of the 4 T cell receptor beta chains below, sequenced in a study of T cells in Graves' hyperthyroidism and ophthalmopathy. Amplification of TCR beta CDR3 regions was performed using RNA transcripts as template. HTBI primers drove first-round RT-PCR of the TCR CDR3. TCRdb processed the multiplex PCR reads anew with MiXCR; each CDR3 protein has one entry. The repertoire holds 500,000 to 600,000 distinct CDR3 sequences, with 40% to 50% as singletons. Sample: peripheral blood or thyroid tissue (not recorded which). The source is an adult woman with Graves' disease, either hyperthyroidism or ophthalmopathy (not recorded which).

Here the CDR3 reads CASSLTGAPGYGYTF. The CDR3 coding sequence is TGTGCCAGCAGCTTAACAGGGGCGCCGGGCTATGGCTACACCTTC. The V and J genes are TRBV11-2 and TRBJ1-2; 7 nucleotides agree with TRBD1. Germline loops: CDR1 SGHAT, CDR2 FQNNGV. This CDR3 region has 15 residues. Unmatched junction bases numbered 7, after V lost 2 bases and J lost 4 bases.

In this sample, this clonotype turned up many times. The rearrangement uses TRBV7-9 and TRBJ2-7; TRBD1 or TRBD2 may be the D gene (5 bases each). Trimming took off 5 bases at V and 5 bases at J, with 22 bases between the two ends. The CDR3 has 16 residues. The germline CDR1 and CDR2 sequences are SEHNR and FQNEAQ (reference sequence). CDR3 region: CASSQGTGTASHEQYF. The CDR3 region has the DNA TGTGCCAGCAGCCAAGGGACCGGGACGGCGAGTCACGAGCAGTACTTC.

The chain recombines TRBV15 with TRBJ1-6; D uncertain. The V gene's germline CDR1 is LNHNV and CDR2 YYDKDF (reference sequence). The CDR3 spans 14 residues. The V end lost 4 bases, the J end lost 7 bases, and 11 bases lay between the germline ends. The CDR3 nucleotides read TGTGCCACCAGCACCACCTCAGGAAATTCACCCCTCCACTTT. Translated, it gives CATSTTSGNSPLHF. Drawing the rest from reference TRBV15 and TRBJ1-6, the complete variable domain is DAMVIQNPRYQVTQFGKPVTLSCSQTLNHNVMYWYQQKSSQAPKLLFHYYDKDFNNEADTPDNFQSRRPNTSFCFLDIRSPGLGDTAMYLCATSTTSGNSPLHFGNGTRLTVT.

This chain joins TRBV29-1 and TRBJ2-7; D not resolved. Germline V gene lookup returns CDR1 SQVTM and CDR2 ANQGSEA. There are 12 residues in the CDR3. V was shortened by 7 bases and J by 2 bases, with 12 bases between the two germline ends. CDR3 bases: TGCAGCGGGGGAACACGGCCCTACGAGCAGTACTTC. Translation: CSGGTRPYEQYF.